This T cell receptor (beta chain) was found in a study of vaccination and CD4 T cells after COVID-19. Details on this clonotype: As yet, its antigen is unknown.

Treatment here: approximately nine-day PBMC culture with coronavirus spike peptide pools or control peptides (ViraFEST assay). Germline assignment: CDR1 SGHNT and CDR2 YENEEA. This CDR3 spans 13 amino acids. Between the trimmed V and J ends, which lost 1 base and 5 bases, there was a span of 8 bases. Cultured CD4+ T-cell DNA underwent Oncomine TCR Beta short-read sequencing. TCRdb reanalysed the PCR reads using MiXCR and keeps one entry per CDR3 protein. Of over 15,000 distinct CDR3 sequences in the sample, about 52% were seen once. This specimen consisted of CD4+ T cells from blood, cultured in vitro, obtained before SARS-CoV-2 vaccination. This chain links TRBV11-3 with TRBJ1-1; D gene uncertain. The sequence was obtained from a human donor who had recovered from COVID-19. CDR3 residues: CASSLVGLTEAFF. The CDR3 DNA follows: TGTGCCAGCAGCTTAGTCGGCTTGACTGAAGCTTTCTTT.